The source of this TCR beta chain is a study of T cell responses to AZD1222 COVID-19 vaccine. V was cut by 1 base and J by 7 bases, with 19 bases left in between. The CDR3 runs to 16 residues. Germline CDR1 is KGHSH and CDR2 is LQKENI. Only in-frame clones appear in the TCRdb table, and some are missing; sequencing was by immunoSEQ multiplex PCR. The table records about 110,000 clones, roughly 86% of them present only once. Study observations and caveats: Following two doses of AZD1222, Spike-specific TCR breadth and depth rose.

On this clone itself: What it recognizes is unknown.

The sample in question was peripheral blood, obtained on day 0 of MenACWY control vaccination. The chain has TRBV18 and TRBJ1-2, with a tentative D call TRBD1 (5 bases). The source is an adult in good health. CDR3 sequence: CASSPQRGRPGGGYTF. In DNA, the CDR3 is TGTGCCAGCTCACCACAAAGGGGCCGACCGGGAGGTGGCTACACCTTC.